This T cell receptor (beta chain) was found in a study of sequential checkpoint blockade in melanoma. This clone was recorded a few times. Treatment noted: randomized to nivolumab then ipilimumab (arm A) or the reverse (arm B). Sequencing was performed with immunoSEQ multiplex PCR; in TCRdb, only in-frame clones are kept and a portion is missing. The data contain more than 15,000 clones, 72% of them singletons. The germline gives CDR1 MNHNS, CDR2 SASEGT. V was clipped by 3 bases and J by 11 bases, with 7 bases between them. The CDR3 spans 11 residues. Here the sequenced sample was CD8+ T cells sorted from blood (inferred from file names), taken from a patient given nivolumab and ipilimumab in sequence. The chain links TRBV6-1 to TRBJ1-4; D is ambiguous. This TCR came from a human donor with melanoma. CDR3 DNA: TGTGCCAGCAGTGAGGGGAGGAAACTGTTTTTT. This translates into CASSEGRKLFF.